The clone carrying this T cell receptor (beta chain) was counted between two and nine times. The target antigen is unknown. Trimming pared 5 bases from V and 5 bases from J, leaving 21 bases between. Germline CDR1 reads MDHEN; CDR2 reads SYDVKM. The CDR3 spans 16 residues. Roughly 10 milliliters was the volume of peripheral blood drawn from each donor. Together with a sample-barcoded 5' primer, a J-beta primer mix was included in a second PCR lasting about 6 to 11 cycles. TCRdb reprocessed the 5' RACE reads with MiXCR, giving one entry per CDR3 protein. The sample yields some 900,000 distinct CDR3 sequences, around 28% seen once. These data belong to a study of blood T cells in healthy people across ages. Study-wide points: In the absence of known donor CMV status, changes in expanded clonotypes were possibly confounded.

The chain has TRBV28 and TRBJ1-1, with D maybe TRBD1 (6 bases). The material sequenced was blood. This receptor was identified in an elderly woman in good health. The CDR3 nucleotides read TGTGCCAGCAGTACTGGGGACGGGGGGCAGGGGACTGAAGCTTTCTTT. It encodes CASSTGDGGQGTEAFF. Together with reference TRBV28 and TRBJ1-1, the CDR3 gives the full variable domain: DVKVTQSSRYLVKRTGEKVFLECVQDMDHENMFWYRQDPGLGLRLIYFSYDVKMKEKGDIPEGYSVSREKKERFSLILESASTNQTSMYLCASSTGDGGQGTEAFFGQGTRLTVV.